Presented here are 11 T cell receptor beta chains from one specimen sequenced in a study of Ad26.COV2.S vaccination and SARS-CoV-2 variants. Treatment in this sample: around 19 received Ad26.COV2.S at low or high dose, single or two shots; a few received placebo; per-sample allocation not given. The study sampled participants on day 63 after the first vaccine or placebo injection. Sequencing was performed with immunoSEQ multiplex PCR; in TCRdb, only in-frame clones are kept and a portion is missing. In the table there are over 400,000 clones, 80% to 90% of which are singletons. Sequenced material: peripheral blood, taken in a trial of Ad26.COV2.S vaccine versus placebo. These receptors all stem from a person aged 18-60 years who received the Ad26.COV2.S COVID-19 vaccine or a placebo.

The chain joins TRBV29-1 to TRBJ2-7; D might be TRBD1 or TRBD2, each matching 5 bases. Germline loops: CDR1 SQVTM, CDR2 ANQGSEA. Trimming took 7 bases from V and 2 from J, leaving 15 bases between them. This CDR3 is built from 13 residues. This CDR3 is CSGRDGLTYEQYF. The CDR3 DNA reads as TGCAGCGGCCGGGACGGGCTGACCTACGAGCAGTACTTC.

This chain links TRBV7-2 with TRBJ1-4, with D unclear. This CDR3 is 13 amino acids long. V was shortened by 0 bases and J by 8 bases, with 7 bases between the two germline ends. Germline V lookup: CDR1 SGHTA, CDR2 FQGNSA. Here the CDR3 DNA reads TGTGCCAGCAGCTTAGCGCCCGAAGAAAAACTGTTTTTT. Translated, it gives CASSLAPEEKLFF.

This clone was seen just once. The chain employs TRBV19 and TRBJ1-1; D gene unclear. Germline V gives CDR1 LNHDA, CDR2 SQIVND (reference sequence). The CDR3 covers 12 residues. Trimming took 9 bases from V and 1 from J, leaving 9 bases between them. The CDR3 spells CASAWGNTEAFF. CDR3 DNA sequence: TGTGCCAGCGCCTGGGGGAACACTGAAGCTTTCTTT.

The chain employs TRBV10-3 and TRBJ2-4, with D perhaps TRBD1 (5 bases). Trimming took 7 bases from V and 8 from J, leaving 12 bases between them. Germline V gene data show CDR1 as ENHRY and CDR2 as SYGVKD. The CDR3 loop spans 12 amino acids. CDR3 in DNA: TGTGCCATCAAAGACGCCAGGGACATTCAGTACTTC. Translating it yields CAIKDARDIQYF.

V usage is TRBV19 and J usage is TRBJ1-6; 8 nucleotides align to TRBD1. V shed 5 bases and J 6 bases; nucleotides not matched to a gene: 12. From germline, CDR1 is LNHDA and CDR2 SQIVND (reference sequence). The CDR3 length is 17 residues. CDR3 coding DNA: TGTGCCAGTAGTCCTCCGGCAGGGGGCTACCTTAATTCACCCCTCCACTTT. It specifies CASSPPAGGYLNSPLHF.

A note on this clone: The germline gene is not matched at one end of the junction; a read error may be the cause. V is TRBV6-5 and J is TRBJ1-1, with D possibly TRBD1 on 5 matching bases. Per the germline V gene, CDR1 is MNHEY and CDR2 is SVGAGI. The length of the CDR3 is 13 residues. CDR3 DNA sequence: TGTGCCAGCAGGGTGGAGGGGAACGCTGAAGCTTTCTTT. Translation gives CASRVEGNAEAFF.

This chain connects TRBV7-9 to TRBJ1-6, with TRBD1 as a possible D gene (5 bases). Per germline, CDR1 SEHNR and CDR2 FQNEAQ (reference sequence). The V and J ends lost 0 bases and 7 bases respectively, with 16 bases between them. CDR3 size: 17 residues. In DNA, the CDR3 is TGTGCCAGCAGCTTAGCGCTCAGAGGGGAGTCAAATTCACCCCTCCACTTT. It codes for CASSLALRGESNSPLHF.

The J gene is TRBJ2-7, the V gene TRBV11-3; D gene ambiguous. Germline CDR1 reads SGHNT; CDR2 reads YENEEA. The CDR3 covers 11 residues. V shed 8 bases and J shed 7 bases, with 12 bases lying between them. This CDR3 is CASRLAREQYV. CDR3 DNA: TGTGCCAGCCGACTCGCGCGGGAGCAGTACGTC.

The chain couples TRBV5-4 to TRBJ1-6; 8 nucleotides align to TRBD1. Germline CDR1 SGHNT, CDR2 YYREEE (reference sequence). V lost 0 bases, J lost 6 bases, and 8 bases stayed unmatched. CDR3 length: 17 residues. DNA for the CDR3: TGTGCCAGCAGCTTGGGCCTTCGGACAGGGTCTAATTCACCCCTCCACTTT. Residues: CASSLGLRTGSNSPLHF.

The chain combines TRBV11-2 with TRBJ2-3; TRBD2 might be the D (6 bases). The V end was cut by 4 bases, the J end by 0 bases, with 23 bases between. Germline CDR1 reads SGHAT; CDR2 reads FQNNGV. This CDR3 spans 19 amino acids. In DNA form, the CDR3 reads TGTGCCAGCAGCTCGGACGTCGGGAGCCGCGTAACTAGCACAGATACGCAGTATTTT. Its protein product is CASSSDVGSRVTSTDTQYF.

The J gene is TRBJ2-3, the V gene TRBV24-1, with 8 bases lining up with TRBD2. The V segment lost 5 bases and the J segment 1 base; nucleotides outside the gene matches: 7. The CDR3 totals 16 residues. CDR1 is KGHDR, CDR2 SFDVKD, per germline. CDR3 in DNA: TGTGCCACCAGTGGGTCTCACGGGGGGGGCACAGATACGCAGTATTTT. The encoded protein is CATSGSHGGGTDTQYF.